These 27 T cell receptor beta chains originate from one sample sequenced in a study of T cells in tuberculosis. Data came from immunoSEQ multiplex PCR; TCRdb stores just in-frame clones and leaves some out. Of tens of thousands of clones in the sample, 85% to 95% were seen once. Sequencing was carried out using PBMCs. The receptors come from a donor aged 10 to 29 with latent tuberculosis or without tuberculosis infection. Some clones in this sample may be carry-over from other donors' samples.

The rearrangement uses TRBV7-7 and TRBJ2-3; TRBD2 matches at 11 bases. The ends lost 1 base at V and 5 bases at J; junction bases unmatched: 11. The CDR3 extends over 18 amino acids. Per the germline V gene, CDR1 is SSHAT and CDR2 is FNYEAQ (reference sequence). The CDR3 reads CASSLEVVAGGLGDTQYF. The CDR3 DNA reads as TGTGCCAGCAGCTTAGAGGTGGTAGCGGGAGGGCTGGGAGATACGCAGTATTTT.

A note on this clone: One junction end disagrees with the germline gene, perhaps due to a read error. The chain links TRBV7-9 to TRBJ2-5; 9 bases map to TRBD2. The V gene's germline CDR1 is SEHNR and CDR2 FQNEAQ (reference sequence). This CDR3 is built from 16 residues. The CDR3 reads CASSVAPSGTEETQYF. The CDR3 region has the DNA TGTGCCAGCAGCGTAGCCCCTAGCGGGACCGAAGAGACCCAGTACTTC.

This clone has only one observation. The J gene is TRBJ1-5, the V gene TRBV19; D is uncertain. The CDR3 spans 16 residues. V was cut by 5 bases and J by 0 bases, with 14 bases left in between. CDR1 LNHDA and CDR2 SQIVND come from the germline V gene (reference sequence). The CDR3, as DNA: TGTGCCAGTAGTTGGGTTAACCGCGGTAGCAATCAGCCCCAGCATTTT. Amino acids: CASSWVNRGSNQPQHF. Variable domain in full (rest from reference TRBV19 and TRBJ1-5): DGGITQSPKYLFRKEGQNVTLSCEQNLNHDAMYWYRQDPGQGLRLIYYSQIVNDFQKGDIAEGYSVSREKKESFPLTVTSAQKNPTAFYLCASSWVNRGSNQPQHFGDGTRLSIL.

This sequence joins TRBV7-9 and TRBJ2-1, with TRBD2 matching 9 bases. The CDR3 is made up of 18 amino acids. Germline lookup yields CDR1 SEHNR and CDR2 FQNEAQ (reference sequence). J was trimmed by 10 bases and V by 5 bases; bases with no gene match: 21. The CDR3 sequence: CASSPRGRGGAFPGEQFF. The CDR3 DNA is TGTGCCAGCAGCCCAAGAGGTCGCGGGGGGGCCTTCCCCGGGGAGCAGTTCTTC.

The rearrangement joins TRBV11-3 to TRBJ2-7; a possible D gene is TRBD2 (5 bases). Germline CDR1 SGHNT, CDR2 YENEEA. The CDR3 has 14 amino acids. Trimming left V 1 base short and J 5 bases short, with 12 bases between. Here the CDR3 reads CASSLGPGSHEQYF. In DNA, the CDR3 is TGTGCCAGCAGCTTAGGACCGGGGAGCCACGAGCAGTACTTC.

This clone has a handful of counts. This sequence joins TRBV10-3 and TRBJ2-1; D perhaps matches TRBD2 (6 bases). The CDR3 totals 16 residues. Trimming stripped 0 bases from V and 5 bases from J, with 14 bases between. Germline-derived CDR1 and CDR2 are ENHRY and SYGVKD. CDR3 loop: CAISESGSGLNNEQFF. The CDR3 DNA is TGTGCCATCAGTGAGTCCGGTAGCGGACTCAACAATGAGCAGTTCTTC.

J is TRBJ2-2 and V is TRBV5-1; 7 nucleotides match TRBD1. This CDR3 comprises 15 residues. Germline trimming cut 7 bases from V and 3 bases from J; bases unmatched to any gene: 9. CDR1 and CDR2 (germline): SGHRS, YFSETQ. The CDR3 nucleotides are TGCGCCAGCTCAGGTAGAACAGGGGACACCGGGGAGCTGTTTTTT. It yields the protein CASSGRTGDTGELFF.

The CDR3 bases are TGTGCCAGCTCCATTCGCCGACAGGCCTTTTACACCGGGGAGCTGTTTTTT. Amino acid sequence: CASSIRRQAFYTGELFF. The V gene is TRBV11-1, the J gene TRBJ2-2; tentatively, D is TRBD1 (6 bases). With 8 bases removed from V and 3 bases from J, the gap between germline ends came to 22 bases. Germline V gene data show CDR1 as SGHAT and CDR2 as FQDESV (reference sequence). The CDR3 has 17 amino acids. Based on the CDR3 plus reference TRBV11-1 and TRBJ2-2, the full variable domain is EAEVAQSPRYKITEKSQAVAFWCDPISGHATLYWYRQILGQGPELLVQFQDESVVDDSQLPKDRFSAERLKGVDSTLKIQPAELGDSAMYLCASSIRRQAFYTGELFFGEGSRLTVL.

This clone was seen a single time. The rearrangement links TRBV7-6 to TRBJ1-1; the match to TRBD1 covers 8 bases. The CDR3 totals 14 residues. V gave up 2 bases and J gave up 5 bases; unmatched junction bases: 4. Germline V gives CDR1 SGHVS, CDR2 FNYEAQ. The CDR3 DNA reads TGTGCCAGCAGCTTACGGACAGGGAGTACTGAAGCTTTCTTT. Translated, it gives CASSLRTGSTEAFF. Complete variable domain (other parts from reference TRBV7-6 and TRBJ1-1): GAGVSQSPRYKVTKRGQDVALRCDPISGHVSLYWYRQALGQGPEFLTYFNYEAQQDKSGLPNDRFSAERPEGSISTLTIQRTEQRDSAMYRCASSLRTGSTEAFFGQGTRLTVV.

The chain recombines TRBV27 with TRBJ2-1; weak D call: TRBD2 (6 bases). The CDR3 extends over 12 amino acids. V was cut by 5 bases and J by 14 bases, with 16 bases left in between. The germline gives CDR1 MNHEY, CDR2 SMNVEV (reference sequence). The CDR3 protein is CASSNKAGEEFF. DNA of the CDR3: TGTGCCAGCAGTAATAAAGCTGGGGAGGAGTTCTTC.

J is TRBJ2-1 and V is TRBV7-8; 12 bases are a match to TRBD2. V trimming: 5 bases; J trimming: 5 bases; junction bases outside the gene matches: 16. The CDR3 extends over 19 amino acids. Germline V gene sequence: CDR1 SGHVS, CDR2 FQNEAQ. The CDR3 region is CASSPRLAGAGCRDNEQFF. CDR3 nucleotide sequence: TGTGCCAGCAGCCCCAGACTAGCGGGAGCGGGCTGCCGAGACAATGAGCAGTTCTTC.

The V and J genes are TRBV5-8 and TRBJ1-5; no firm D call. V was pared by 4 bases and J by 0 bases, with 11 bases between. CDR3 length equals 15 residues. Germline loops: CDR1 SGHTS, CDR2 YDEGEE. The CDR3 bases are TGTGCCAGCAGCGGGCAGGTTTATAGCAATCAGCCCCAGCATTTT. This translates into CASSGQVYSNQPQHF.

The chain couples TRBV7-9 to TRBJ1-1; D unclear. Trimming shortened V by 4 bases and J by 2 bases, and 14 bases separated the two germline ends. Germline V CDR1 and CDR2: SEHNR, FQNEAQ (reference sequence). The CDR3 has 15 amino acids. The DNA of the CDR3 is TGTGCCAGCAGCTCACCCGACACTCGTAACACTGAAGCTTTCTTT. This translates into CASSSPDTRNTEAFF.

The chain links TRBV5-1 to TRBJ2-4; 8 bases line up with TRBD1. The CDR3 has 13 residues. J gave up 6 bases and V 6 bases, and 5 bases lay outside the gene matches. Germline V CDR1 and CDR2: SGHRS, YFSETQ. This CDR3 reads CASNPDRVNIQYF. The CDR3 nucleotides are TGCGCCAGCAACCCGGACAGGGTAAACATTCAGTACTTC.

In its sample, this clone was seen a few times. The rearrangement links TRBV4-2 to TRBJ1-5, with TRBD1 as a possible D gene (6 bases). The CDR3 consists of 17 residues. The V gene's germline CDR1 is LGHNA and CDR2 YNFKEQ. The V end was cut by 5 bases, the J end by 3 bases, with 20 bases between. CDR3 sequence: CASSSPTGPHSNQPQHF. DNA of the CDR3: TGTGCCAGCAGCTCTCCCACAGGGCCACATTCCAATCAGCCCCAGCATTTT.

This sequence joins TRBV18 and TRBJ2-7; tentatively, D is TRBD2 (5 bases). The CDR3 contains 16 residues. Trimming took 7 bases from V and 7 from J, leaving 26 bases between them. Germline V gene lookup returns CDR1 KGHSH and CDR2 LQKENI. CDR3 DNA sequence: TGTGCCAGCTTTTCGTCCGGGCCGACACTCCCGGGGGAGCAGTACTTC. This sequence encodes CASFSSGPTLPGEQYF.

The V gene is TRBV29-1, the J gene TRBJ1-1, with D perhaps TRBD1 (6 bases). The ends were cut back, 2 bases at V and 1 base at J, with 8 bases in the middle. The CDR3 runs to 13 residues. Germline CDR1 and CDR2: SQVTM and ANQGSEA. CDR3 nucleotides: TGCAGCGTTGAACCGGGACAGAACACTGAAGCTTTCTTT. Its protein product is CSVEPGQNTEAFF.

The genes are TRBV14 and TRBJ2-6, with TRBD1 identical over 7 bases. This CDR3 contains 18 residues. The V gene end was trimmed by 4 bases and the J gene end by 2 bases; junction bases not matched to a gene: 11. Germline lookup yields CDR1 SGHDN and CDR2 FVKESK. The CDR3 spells CASSPNPLTGPGANVLTF. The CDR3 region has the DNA TGTGCCAGCAGCCCAAACCCGCTGACAGGGCCTGGGGCCAACGTCCTGACTTTC.

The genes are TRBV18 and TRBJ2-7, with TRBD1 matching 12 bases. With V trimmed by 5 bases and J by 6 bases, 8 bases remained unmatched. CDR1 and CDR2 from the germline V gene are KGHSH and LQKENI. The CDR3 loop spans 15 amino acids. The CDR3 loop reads CASSSSGTGGTEQYF. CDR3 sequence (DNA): TGTGCCAGCTCAAGCTCCGGGACAGGGGGCACCGAGCAGTACTTC. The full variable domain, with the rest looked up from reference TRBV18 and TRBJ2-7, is NAGVMQNPRHLVRRRGQEARLRCSPMKGHSHVYWYRQLPEEGLKFMVYLQKENIIDESGMPKERFSAEFPKEGPSILRIQQVVRGDSAAYFCASSSSGTGGTEQYFGPGTRLTVT.

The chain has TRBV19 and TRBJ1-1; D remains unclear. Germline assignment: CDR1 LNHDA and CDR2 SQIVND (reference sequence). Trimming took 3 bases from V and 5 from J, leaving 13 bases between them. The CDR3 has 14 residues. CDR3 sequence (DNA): TGTGCCAGTAGTATGACCCCCCGGGATACTGAAGCTTTCTTT. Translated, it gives CASSMTPRDTEAFF.

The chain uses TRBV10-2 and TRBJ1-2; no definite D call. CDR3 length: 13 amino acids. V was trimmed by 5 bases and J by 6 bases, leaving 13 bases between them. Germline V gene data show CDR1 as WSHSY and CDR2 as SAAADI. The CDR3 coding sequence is TGCGCCAGCAGTTGGCTAGGAGGAGATGGCTACACCTTC. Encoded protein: CASSWLGGDGYTF.

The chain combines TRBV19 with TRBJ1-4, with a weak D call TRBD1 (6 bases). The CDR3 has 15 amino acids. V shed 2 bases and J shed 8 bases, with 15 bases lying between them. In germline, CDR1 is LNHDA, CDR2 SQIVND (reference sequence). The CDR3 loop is CASSIKRGMEEKLFF. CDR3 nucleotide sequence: TGTGCCAGTAGTATAAAAAGGGGGATGGAGGAAAAACTGTTTTTT.

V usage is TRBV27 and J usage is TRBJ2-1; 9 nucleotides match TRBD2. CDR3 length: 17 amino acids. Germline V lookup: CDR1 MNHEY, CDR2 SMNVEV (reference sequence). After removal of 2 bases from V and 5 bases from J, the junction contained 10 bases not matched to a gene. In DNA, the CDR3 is TGTGCCAGCAGTTTAATCTTCCGACTAGCGGTGAACAATGAGCAGTTCTTC. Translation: CASSLIFRLAVNNEQFF.

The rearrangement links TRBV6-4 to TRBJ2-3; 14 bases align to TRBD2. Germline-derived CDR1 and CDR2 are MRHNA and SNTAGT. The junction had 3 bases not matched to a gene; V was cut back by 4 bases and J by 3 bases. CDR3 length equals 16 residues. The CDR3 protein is CASSVGTSGGTDTQYF. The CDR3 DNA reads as TGTGCCAGCAGTGTGGGGACTAGCGGGGGAACAGATACGCAGTATTTT.

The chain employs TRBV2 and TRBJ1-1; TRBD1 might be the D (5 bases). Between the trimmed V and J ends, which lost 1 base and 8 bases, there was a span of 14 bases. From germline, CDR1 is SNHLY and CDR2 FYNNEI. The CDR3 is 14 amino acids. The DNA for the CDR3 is TGTGCCAGCAGTGAAGTAGGGGCTCCCGAAGAAGCTTTCTTT. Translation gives CASSEVGAPEEAFF.

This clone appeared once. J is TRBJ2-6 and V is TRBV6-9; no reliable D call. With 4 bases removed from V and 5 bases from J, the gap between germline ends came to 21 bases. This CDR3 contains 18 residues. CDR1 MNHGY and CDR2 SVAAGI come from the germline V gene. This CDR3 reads CASSSLYLRQSRANVLTF. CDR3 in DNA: TGTGCCAGCAGTTCGCTTTACTTACGACAAAGTCGGGCCAACGTCCTGACTTTC.

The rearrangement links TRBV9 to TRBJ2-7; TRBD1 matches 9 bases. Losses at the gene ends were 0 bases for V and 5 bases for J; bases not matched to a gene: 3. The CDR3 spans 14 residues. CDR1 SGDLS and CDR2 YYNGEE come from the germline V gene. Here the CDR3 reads CASSVGGQGNEQYF. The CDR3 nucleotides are TGTGCCAGCAGCGTAGGGGGACAGGGAAACGAGCAGTACTTC. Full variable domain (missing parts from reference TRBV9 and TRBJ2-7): DSGVTQTPKHLITATGQRVTLRCSPRSGDLSVYWYQQSLDQGLQFLIQYYNGEERAKGNILERFSAQQFPDLHSELNLSSLELGDSALYFCASSVGGQGNEQYFGPGTRLTVT.